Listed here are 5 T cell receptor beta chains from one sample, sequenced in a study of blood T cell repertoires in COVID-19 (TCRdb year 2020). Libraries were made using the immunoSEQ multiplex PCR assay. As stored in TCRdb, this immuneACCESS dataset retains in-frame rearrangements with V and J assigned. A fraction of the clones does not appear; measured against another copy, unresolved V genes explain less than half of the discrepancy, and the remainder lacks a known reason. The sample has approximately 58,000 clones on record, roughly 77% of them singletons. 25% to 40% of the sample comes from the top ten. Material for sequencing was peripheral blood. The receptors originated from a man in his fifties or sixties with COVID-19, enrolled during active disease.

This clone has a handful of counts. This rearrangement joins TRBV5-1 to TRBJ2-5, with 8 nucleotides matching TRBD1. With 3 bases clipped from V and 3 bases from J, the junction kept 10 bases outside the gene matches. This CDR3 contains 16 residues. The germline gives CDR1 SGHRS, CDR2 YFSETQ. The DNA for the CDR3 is TGCGCCAGCAGCTCCTACGAGACAGGGGATAAAGAGACCCAGTACTTC. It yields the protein CASSSYETGDKETQYF.

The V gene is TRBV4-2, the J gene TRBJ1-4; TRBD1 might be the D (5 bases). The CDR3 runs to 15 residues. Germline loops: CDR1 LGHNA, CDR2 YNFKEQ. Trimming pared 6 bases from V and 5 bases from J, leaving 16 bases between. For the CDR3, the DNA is TGTGCCAGCAGTCGGGTCGGGGGAGACAATGAAAAACTGTTTTTT. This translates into CASSRVGGDNEKLFF.

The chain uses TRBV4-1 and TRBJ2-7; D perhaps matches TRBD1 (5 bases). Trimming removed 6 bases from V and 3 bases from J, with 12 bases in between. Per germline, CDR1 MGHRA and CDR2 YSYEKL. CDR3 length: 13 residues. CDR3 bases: TGCGCCAGCAGTCTAATCAGGGACTACGAGCAGTACTTC. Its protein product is CASSLIRDYEQYF.

The CDR3 loop is CASSLGLAGPYNEQFF. The CDR3 DNA sequence: TGTGCCAGCAGCCTAGGACTAGCGGGTCCGTACAATGAGCAGTTCTTC. The rearrangement joins TRBV7-2 to TRBJ2-1; 11 nucleotides line up with TRBD2. The CDR3 contains 16 residues. J gave up 4 bases and V 5 bases, and 7 bases lay outside the gene matches. Per germline, CDR1 SGHTA and CDR2 FQGNSA.

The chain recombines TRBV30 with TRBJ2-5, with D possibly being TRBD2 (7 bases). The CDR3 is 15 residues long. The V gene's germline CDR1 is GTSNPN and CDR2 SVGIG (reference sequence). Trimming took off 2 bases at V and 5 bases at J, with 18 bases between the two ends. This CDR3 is CAWSTQGGGAETQYF. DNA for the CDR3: TGTGCCTGGAGTACCCAAGGGGGGGGCGCGGAGACCCAGTACTTC. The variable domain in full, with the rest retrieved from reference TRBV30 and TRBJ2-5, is SQTIHQWPATLVQPVGSPLSLECTVEGTSNPNLYWYRQAAGRGLQLLFYSVGIGQISSEVPQNLSASRPQDRQFILSSKKLLLSDSGFYLCAWSTQGGGAETQYFGPGTRLLVL.